The clone carrying this T cell receptor (beta chain) was seen more than once but under ten times. This record belongs to a study of T-cell memory formation after mild COVID-19. The V and J ends lost 5 bases and 6 bases respectively, with 7 bases between them. CDR3 size: 11 residues. Germline-derived CDR1 and CDR2 are SEHNR and FQNEAQ (reference sequence). TCRdb re-analysed the 5' RACE reads in MiXCR, keeping a single row per CDR3 protein. Seen here are 550,000 to 600,000 distinct CDR3 sequences, about 20% observed once, and the top ten hold roughly 9.1%. This rearrangement joins TRBV7-9 to TRBJ1-1, with D unclear. The TCR comes from an adult woman who had mild COVID-19 (a few samples of this study predate the infection). Cell type and time point are not known. The sequencing sample was made of PBMCs or a T cell subset sorted from them (not recorded which). The CDR3 DNA is TGTGCCAGCAGCGGGGTAGCTGAAGCTTTCTTT. This sequence encodes CASSGVAEAFF.